One sample yielded the 6 T cell receptor beta chains listed below, sequenced in a study of cytomegalovirus exposure and HLA in healthy donors. The PCR was carried out with 60 Vbeta primers and 13 Jbeta primers. TCRdb's copy holds only in-frame clones and misses some; the assay was immunoSEQ multiplex PCR. The sample shows roughly 110,000 clones, 60% to 85% of them seen only once. The sequenced sample consisted of PBMCs. The receptors here all came from a woman between 40 and 55 years old in good health and CMV-seropositive.

The chain employs TRBV30 and TRBJ2-3, with D possibly TRBD1 on 5 matching bases. Trimming took off 7 bases at V and 5 bases at J, with 13 bases between the two ends. Germline-derived CDR1 and CDR2 are GTSNPN and SVGIG (reference sequence). This CDR3 has 12 amino acids. This CDR3 reads CASQALGDTQYF. The CDR3 coding sequence is TGTGCCTCACAGGCCCTTGGAGATACGCAGTATTTT.

This rearrangement joins TRBV7-2 to TRBJ2-7; the match to TRBD2 covers 7 bases. The CDR3 sequence is 13 residues long. Trimming removed 5 bases from V and 7 bases from J; junction bases left unmatched: 8. Germline CDR1 is SGHTA and CDR2 is FQGNSA. CDR3 coding DNA: TGTGCCAGCAGCCCAAGATATAGCGGGGAGCAGTACTTC. Protein: CASSPRYSGEQYF.

This clone was observed a single time. This rearrangement joins TRBV27 to TRBJ1-5; 7 bases map to TRBD1. V trimming: 7 bases; J trimming: 7 bases; junction bases outside the gene matches: 7. The CDR3 totals 13 residues. CDR1 MNHEY and CDR2 SMNVEV come from the germline V gene (reference sequence). The CDR3 DNA follows: TGTGCCAGCAATCCAGGGGGGCCCCAGCCCCAGCATTTT. Translation gives CASNPGGPQPQHF.

The chain has TRBV9 and TRBJ1-1; possibly TRBD1 for D (6 bases). Germline V gene lookup returns CDR1 SGDLS and CDR2 YYNGEE. This CDR3 comprises 16 residues. Trimming removed 0 bases from V and 0 bases from J, with 12 bases in between. The CDR3 bases are TGTGCCAGCAGCGTAGCTTCGGCAGGGGTGAACACTGAAGCTTTCTTT. Residues: CASSVASAGVNTEAFF.

The chain links TRBV6-4 to TRBJ2-1; the match to TRBD1 covers 9 bases. There are 15 residues in the CDR3. Germline V gene data show CDR1 as MRHNA and CDR2 as SNTAGT. J was trimmed by 6 bases and V by 1 base; bases with no gene match: 4. CDR3 nucleotides: TGTGCCAGCAGTGACTGGGACAGGGACCGCAATGAGCAGTTCTTC. This gives the protein CASSDWDRDRNEQFF.

This rearrangement joins TRBV2 to TRBJ1-2; D is uncertain. This CDR3 is 13 amino acids long. Trimming left V 4 bases short and J 4 bases short, with 10 bases between. Germline loops: CDR1 SNHLY, CDR2 FYNNEI. The CDR3 DNA sequence: TGTGCCAGCAGTGTGCTGGCGGGCTATGGCTACACCTTC. This sequence encodes CASSVLAGYGYTF.